This is a list of T cell receptor beta chains from one sample in a study of blood T cell repertoires in COVID-19. TCRdb's copy holds only in-frame clones and misses some; the assay was immunoSEQ multiplex PCR. The sample has some 170,000 clones; roughly 88% are singletons. The sample consisted of PBMCs or T cells enriched from blood (not recorded which). The origin of the receptors is a man aged 50 to 60 who had recovered from COVID-19. Each CDR3 is given with its conserved first and last residue. Each record gives: J gene, V gene, CDR3 protein.

TRBJ2-2	TRBV24-1	CATSDRQGSINTGELFF
TRBJ2-7	TRBV6-5	CASSSSSYEQYF
TRBJ2-6	TRBV6-4	CASSEEVSSGANVLTF
TRBJ1-4	TRBV16	CASSQSRGEKLFF
TRBJ1-3	TRBV21-1	CASSKALRGNFGNTIYF
TRBJ1-6	TRBV12-3/TRBV12-4	CASSFRGSLPLHF
TRBJ1-1	TRBV11-2	CASSLTGGNTEAFF
TRBJ1-1	TRBV28	CASTSQGAFTEAFF
TRBJ2-3	TRBV7-9	CASSLRERLAGAGDTQYF
TRBJ1-2	TRBV2	CASSWTGGLYGYTF